This T cell receptor beta chain comes out of a study of T cell responses to AZD1222 COVID-19 vaccine. This clone is a singleton in its sample. Only in-frame clones appear in the TCRdb table, and some are missing; sequencing was by immunoSEQ multiplex PCR. The repertoire consists of 70,000 to 90,000 clones, with 80% to 90% occurring once and the leading ten covering 9% to 14%. The CDR3 runs to 14 residues. Germline CDR1 WNHNN, CDR2 SYGVQD (reference sequence). The V and J ends lost 2 bases and 4 bases respectively, with 11 bases between them. The chain joins TRBV10-1 to TRBJ1-1; D is unresolved. This specimen consisted of peripheral blood, obtained 28 days after the second AZD1222 dose. The source of this sequence is an adult who received the AZD1222 COVID-19 vaccine. As DNA, the CDR3 is TGCGCCAGCAGTGAGCGAACGGGAGTCACTGAAGCTTTCTTT. Translated, it gives CASSERTGVTEAFF.